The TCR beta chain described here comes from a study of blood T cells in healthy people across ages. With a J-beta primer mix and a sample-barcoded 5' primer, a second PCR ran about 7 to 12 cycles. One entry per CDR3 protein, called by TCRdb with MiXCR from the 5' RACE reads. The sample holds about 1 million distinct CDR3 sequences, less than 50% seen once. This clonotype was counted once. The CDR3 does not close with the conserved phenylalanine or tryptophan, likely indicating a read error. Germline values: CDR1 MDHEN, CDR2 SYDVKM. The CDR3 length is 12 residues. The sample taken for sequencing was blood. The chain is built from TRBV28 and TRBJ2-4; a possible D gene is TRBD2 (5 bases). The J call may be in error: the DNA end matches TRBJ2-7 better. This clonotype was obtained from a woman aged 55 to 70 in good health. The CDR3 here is CASSLGESEQYL. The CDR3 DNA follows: TGTGCCAGCAGTTTAGGGGAGTCCGAGCAGTACTTA.